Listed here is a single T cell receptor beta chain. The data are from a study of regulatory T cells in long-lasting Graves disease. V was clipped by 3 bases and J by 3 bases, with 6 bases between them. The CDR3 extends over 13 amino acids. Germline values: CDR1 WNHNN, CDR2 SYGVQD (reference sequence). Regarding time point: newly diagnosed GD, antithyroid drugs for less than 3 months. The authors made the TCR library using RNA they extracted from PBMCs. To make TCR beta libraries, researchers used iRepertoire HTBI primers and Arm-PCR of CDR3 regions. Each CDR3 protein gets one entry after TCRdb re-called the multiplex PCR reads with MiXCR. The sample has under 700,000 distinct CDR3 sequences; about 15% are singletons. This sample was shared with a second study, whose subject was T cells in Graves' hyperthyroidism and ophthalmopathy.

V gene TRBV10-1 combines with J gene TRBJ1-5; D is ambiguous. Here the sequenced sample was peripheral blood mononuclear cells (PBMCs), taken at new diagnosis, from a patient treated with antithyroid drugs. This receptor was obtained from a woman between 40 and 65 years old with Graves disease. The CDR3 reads CASSDALNQPQHF. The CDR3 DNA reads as TGCGCCAGCAGTGATGCCCTCAATCAGCCCCAGCATTTT.